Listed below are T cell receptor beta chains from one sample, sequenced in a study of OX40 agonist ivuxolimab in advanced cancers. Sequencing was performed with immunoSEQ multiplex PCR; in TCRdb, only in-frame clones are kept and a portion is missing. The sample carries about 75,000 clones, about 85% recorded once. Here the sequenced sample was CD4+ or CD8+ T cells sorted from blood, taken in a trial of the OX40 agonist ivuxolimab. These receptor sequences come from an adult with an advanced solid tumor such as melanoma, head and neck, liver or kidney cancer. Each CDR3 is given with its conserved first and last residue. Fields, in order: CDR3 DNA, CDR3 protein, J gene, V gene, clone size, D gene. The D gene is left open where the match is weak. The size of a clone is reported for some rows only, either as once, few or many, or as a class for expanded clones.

TGTGCCAGCAGTACCGGGACAGGGGTAGAGACCCAGTACTTC,CASSTGTGVETQYF,TRBJ2-5,TRBV5-4,-,TRBD1
TGTGCCAGCAGCCAAGAAGCTAGCGGGGAGACAGATACGCAGTATTTT,CASSQEASGETDTQYF,TRBJ2-3,TRBV7-9,few,TRBD2
TGTGCCAGCAGCTTAGCTGCAGGGTATGAAAAACTGTTTTTT,CASSLAAGYEKLFF,TRBJ1-4,TRBV7-9,many,-
TGTGCCAGCAGGCTACGTAATTCACCCCTCCACTTT,CASRLRNSPLHF,TRBJ1-6,TRBV28,-,-
TGTGCCAGCAGTGAGGAGGGAGGGCCTTACAATGAGCAGTTCTTC,CASSEEGGPYNEQFF,TRBJ2-1,TRBV2,-,TRBD2
TGCGCCAGCAGCTTGGGACTAGCGGGAGGAGTAGGTGAGCAGTTCTTC,CASSLGLAGGVGEQFF,TRBJ2-1,TRBV5-1,-,TRBD2
TGTGCCAGCAGCCCGGGACAGGACAACTATGGCTACACCTTC,CASSPGQDNYGYTF,TRBJ1-2,TRBV6-5,-,TRBD1
TGCAGCGTTGAGCCCCCCGCGACTAGCGGGAGGAAGTATTTT,CSVEPPATSGRKYF,TRBJ2-3,TRBV29-1,-,TRBD2
TGTGCCAGCAGTTTAGGTCTAGCGGGAACAGAGACCCAGTACTTC,CASSLGLAGTETQYF,TRBJ2-5,TRBV28,-,TRBD2
TGCGCCAGCAGCCAAGGTGGGCTGACAAGAGACCAGTACTTC,CASSQGGLTRDQYF,TRBJ2-5,TRBV4-1,-,-
TGTGCCAGCAGCTTAGCAGGGGCAATGTATTTT,CASSLAGAMYF,TRBJ2-3,TRBV7-9,-,-
TGCGCCAGCAGCCAACAGACAGACTCCTACGAGCAGTACTTC,CASSQQTDSYEQYF,TRBJ2-7,TRBV5-1,-,-
TGTGCCAGCAGCTTAGGACTAGCGGGAGAGATTCAAGAGACCCAGTACTTC,CASSLGLAGEIQETQYF,TRBJ2-5,TRBV7-2,-,TRBD2
TGTGCCAGCGGGGACAGGGGGTTTGAGACCCAGTACTTC,CASGDRGFETQYF,TRBJ2-5,TRBV2,-,TRBD1
TGCAGCGTTGAGTCCTACACAGATACGCAGTATTTT,CSVESYTDTQYF,TRBJ2-3,TRBV29-1,-,-
TGTGCCAGCAGCTTGAGGGTCGACACTGAAGCTTTCTTT,CASSLRVDTEAFF,TRBJ1-1,TRBV7-9,-,-
TGTGCCAGCAGCCGGGACAGAAGCTCCTATAATTCACCCCTCCACTTT,CASSRDRSSYNSPLHF,TRBJ1-6,TRBV7-9,-,TRBD1
TGTGCCACCAGTCCTAGGGAACTAGCGGGAGTCAATGAGCAGTTCTTC,CATSPRELAGVNEQFF,TRBJ2-1,TRBV15,-,TRBD2
TGTGCCAGCAGCTCCTACCGGACAGGCGATTATAGCAATCAGCCCCAGCATTTT,CASSSYRTGDYSNQPQHF,TRBJ1-5,TRBV5-6,-,TRBD1
TGTGCCAGCAGTGGATTGGGGAACACTGAAGCTTTCTTT,CASSGLGNTEAFF,TRBJ1-1,TRBV28,-,-
TGTGCCAGCAGCTCGGTCACAGGGGGCTACACCTTC,CASSSVTGGYTF,TRBJ1-2,TRBV7-6,-,-
TGCGCCAGCAGCCAAGAAACAGACGCCAACGTCCTGACTTTC,CASSQETDANVLTF,TRBJ2-6,TRBV4-1,-,-
TGTGCCATCAGTGAGGCTCTCGAAACAGATACGCAGTATTTT,CAISEALETDTQYF,TRBJ2-3,TRBV10-3,-,-
TGTGCCAGCAGCTTAGGGGGACAGGGCTACAATGAGCAGTTCTTC,CASSLGGQGYNEQFF,TRBJ2-1,TRBV7-4,-,TRBD1
TGTGCCAGCAGCTTGGACGGGGGCTTGAATGAAAAACTGTTTTTT,CASSLDGGLNEKLFF,TRBJ1-4,TRBV5-4,-,-
TGTGCCAGCAGGGTACAGGGGGCCGGGGAGACCCAGTACTTC,CASRVQGAGETQYF,TRBJ2-5,TRBV6-6,-,TRBD1
TGTGCCAGCAGCTTAGGGGGTCAGATCTACGAGCAGTACTTC,CASSLGGQIYEQYF,TRBJ2-7,TRBV7-9,-,-
TGCGCCAGCAGCTTGGAACCTAGCGGAGGCTCTGGGGCCAACGTCCTGACTTTC,CASSLEPSGGSGANVLTF,TRBJ2-6,TRBV5-1,-,TRBD2
TGTGCCAGCAGCCCTGACCAAGTTTCAACTGAAGCTTTCTTT,CASSPDQVSTEAFF,TRBJ1-1,TRBV5-4,few,-
TGCGCCAGCAGCTTGAGCGGATCAGGGGCTAGCACAGATACGCAGTATTTT,CASSLSGSGASTDTQYF,TRBJ2-3,TRBV5-1,once,-
TGTGCCAGCAGCACGCTGATGATCGGGGCCGGGGAGCTGTTTTTT,CASSTLMIGAGELFF,TRBJ2-2,TRBV14,-,-
TGTGCCAGCAGCTTGACTGGGACAGGGCATGGCTACACCTTC,CASSLTGTGHGYTF,TRBJ1-2,TRBV11-2,-,TRBD1
TGTGCCAGCAGTTTATCCAGGGGGCTTTCACCCCTCCACTTT,CASSLSRGLSPLHF,TRBJ1-6,TRBV28,few,TRBD1
TGTGCCAGCAGTCCGGGTCTCCCGGATTCTGGAAACACCATATATTTT,CASSPGLPDSGNTIYF,TRBJ1-3,TRBV5-4,once,-
TGTGCCAGCAGTGAAGTCAAAGGGAGGGGCAACACTGAAGCTTTCTTT,CASSEVKGRGNTEAFF,TRBJ1-1,TRBV6-1,-,-
TGTGCCAGCAGCTTACTGGGCGGGAGTGGCGGGGAGCTGTTTTTT,CASSLLGGSGGELFF,TRBJ2-2,TRBV7-2,-,TRBD2
TGCAGCGTTGGGCGGACTGGGGCCAACGTCCTGACTTTC,CSVGRTGANVLTF,TRBJ2-6,TRBV29-1,-,-
TGTGCCAGCAGCTTGGTCCTAGCGGGAGTTGAAAAGACCCAGTACTTC,CASSLVLAGVEKTQYF,TRBJ2-5,TRBV5-6,-,TRBD2
TGTGCCAGCAGCTGGAGTAGCTTCTACGAGCAGTACTTC,CASSWSSFYEQYF,TRBJ2-7,TRBV7-9,-,-
TGTGCCAGCAGTTACCTAGCGGGAGAAACCGGGGAGCTGTTTTTT,CASSYLAGETGELFF,TRBJ2-2,TRBV6-6,-,TRBD2
TGCGCCAGCAGTGCTCTCCAGGGGGCCAGCAACGAGCAGTACTTC,CASSALQGASNEQYF,TRBJ2-7,TRBV10-1,-,TRBD1
TGTGCCAGCAGTTTACTCCCGGGAGGGCCCCATGAGCAGTTCTTC,CASSLLPGGPHEQFF,TRBJ2-1,TRBV28,once,TRBD2
TGTGCCAGCAGTTACCGATACTACAATGAGCAGTTCTTC,CASSYRYYNEQFF,TRBJ2-1,TRBV6-5,-,-
TGTGCCAGCATCCGAACGGGGGGACCCTACAATGAGCAGTTCTTC,CASIRTGGPYNEQFF,TRBJ2-1,TRBV5-8,-,TRBD2
TGTGCCAGCAGCTCCGGACTAGCGGGTTACTCCTACAATGAGCAGTTCTTC,CASSSGLAGYSYNEQFF,TRBJ2-1,TRBV5-6,-,TRBD2
TGTGCCAGCAGCCCAAGAGTCGAGGGCGAGCAGTACTTC,CASSPRVEGEQYF,TRBJ2-7,TRBV11-2,-,-
TGTGCCAGCAGCGTATCGGGACAGGGTAACAATGAGCAGTTCTTC,CASSVSGQGNNEQFF,TRBJ2-1,TRBV9,-,TRBD1
TGTGCCAGCAGCCATCCGGGACGGACTACGACCCAGCATTTT,CASSHPGRTTTQHF,TRBJ1-5,TRBV6-1,-,-
TGTGCCAGTAGTATTCAGAGCAGGGATGGCGAGCAGTACTTC,CASSIQSRDGEQYF,TRBJ2-7,TRBV19,-,-
TGTGCCAGCAGCCAGGACAGGGTGGATCGGAAACTGTTTTTT,CASSQDRVDRKLFF,TRBJ1-4,TRBV7-9,-,TRBD1